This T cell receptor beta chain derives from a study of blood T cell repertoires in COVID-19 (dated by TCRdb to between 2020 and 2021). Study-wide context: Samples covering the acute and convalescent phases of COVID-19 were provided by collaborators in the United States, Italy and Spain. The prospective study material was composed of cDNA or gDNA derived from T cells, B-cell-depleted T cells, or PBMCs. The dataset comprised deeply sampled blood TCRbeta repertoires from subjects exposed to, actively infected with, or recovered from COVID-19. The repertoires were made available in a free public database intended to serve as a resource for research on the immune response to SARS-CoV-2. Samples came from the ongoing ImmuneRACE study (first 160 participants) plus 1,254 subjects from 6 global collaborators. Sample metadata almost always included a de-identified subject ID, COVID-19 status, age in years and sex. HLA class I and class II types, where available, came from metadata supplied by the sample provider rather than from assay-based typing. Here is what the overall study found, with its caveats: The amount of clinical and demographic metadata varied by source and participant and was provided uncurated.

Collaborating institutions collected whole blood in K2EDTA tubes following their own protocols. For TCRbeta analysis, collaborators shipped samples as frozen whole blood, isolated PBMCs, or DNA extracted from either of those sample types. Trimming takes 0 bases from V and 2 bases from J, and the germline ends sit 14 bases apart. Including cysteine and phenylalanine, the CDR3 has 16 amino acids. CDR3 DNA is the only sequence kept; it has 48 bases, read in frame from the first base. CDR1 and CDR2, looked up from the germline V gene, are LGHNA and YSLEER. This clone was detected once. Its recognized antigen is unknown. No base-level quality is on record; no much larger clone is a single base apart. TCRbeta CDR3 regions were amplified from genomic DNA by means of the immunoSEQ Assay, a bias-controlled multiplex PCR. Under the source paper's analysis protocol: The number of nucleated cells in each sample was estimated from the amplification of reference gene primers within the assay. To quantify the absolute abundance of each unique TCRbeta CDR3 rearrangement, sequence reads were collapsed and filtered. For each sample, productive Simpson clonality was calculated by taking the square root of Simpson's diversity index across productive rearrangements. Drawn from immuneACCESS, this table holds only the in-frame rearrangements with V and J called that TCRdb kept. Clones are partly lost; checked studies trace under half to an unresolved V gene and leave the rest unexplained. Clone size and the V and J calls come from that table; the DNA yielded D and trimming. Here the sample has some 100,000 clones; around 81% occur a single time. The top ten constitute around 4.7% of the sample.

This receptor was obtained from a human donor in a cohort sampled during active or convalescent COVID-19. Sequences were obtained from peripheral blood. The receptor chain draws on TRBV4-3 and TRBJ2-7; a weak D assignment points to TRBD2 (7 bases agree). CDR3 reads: CASSQDWGGAPYEQYF. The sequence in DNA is TGCGCCAGCAGCCAAGATTGGGGGGGGGCCCCCTACGAGCAGTACTTC.